Shown below are 16 T cell receptor beta chains from a single sample sequenced in a study of T cell responses to AZD1222 COVID-19 vaccine. Using immunoSEQ multiplex PCR, the repertoire was profiled, and TCRdb retains in-frame clones only, with some absent. The repertoire holds under 200,000 clones, just over 90% seen once, with under 1.5% in the top ten. Sample: peripheral blood, taken 28 days after the second AZD1222 dose. These receptors were taken from an adult who received the AZD1222 COVID-19 vaccine.

The V call is TRBV15, the J call TRBJ1-1; no clear D. CDR1 LNHNV and CDR2 YYDKDF come from the germline V gene (reference sequence). Trimming left V 5 bases short and J 1 base short, with 11 bases between. The CDR3 has 14 residues. CDR3 sequence: CATSPATANTEAFF. CDR3 DNA sequence: TGTGCCACCAGCCCTGCCACAGCGAACACTGAAGCTTTCTTT.

The chain recombines TRBV29-1 with TRBJ2-3, with 10 positions matching TRBD2. The CDR3 contains 15 residues. Germline trimming cut 5 bases from V and 6 bases from J; bases unmatched to any gene: 11. Germline CDR1 reads SQVTM; CDR2 reads ANQGSEA. The CDR3 DNA follows: TGCAGCGTTAACGCCCGGCTAGCGGGAGTGGATACGCAGTATTTT. Translated: CSVNARLAGVDTQYF.

The CDR3 bases are TGTGCCAGCAACCGCGGGGGAAGCACAGATACGCAGTATTTT. Translated: CASNRGGSTDTQYF. V gene TRBV27 combines with J gene TRBJ2-3; TRBD2 aligns across 7 bases. With V trimmed by 7 bases and J by 0 bases, 4 bases remained unmatched. The germline CDR1 and CDR2 sequences are MNHEY and SMNVEV (reference sequence). The CDR3 covers 14 residues.

The chain combines TRBV7-9 with TRBJ1-1; maybe TRBD1 (5 bases). Trimming pared 5 bases from V and 1 base from J, leaving 14 bases between. The CDR3 has 15 residues. Germline V gene lookup returns CDR1 SEHNR and CDR2 FQNEAQ (reference sequence). The CDR3 DNA reads TGTGCCAGCAGCCCCCTGGGGCGGGAGAACACTGAAGCTTTCTTT. Encoded protein: CASSPLGRENTEAFF.

Only one count was recorded for this clone. This chain connects TRBV7-2 to TRBJ2-5; the D gene is possibly TRBD2 (6 bases). CDR1 and CDR2 (germline): SGHTA, FQGNSA. Deletions cut 3 bases from V and 5 bases from J, with 13 bases between. This CDR3 has 14 residues. The CDR3 DNA is TGTGCCAGCAGCTTGGAGAGGAGCGGGGAGACCCAGTACTTC. Protein sequence: CASSLERSGETQYF.

The J gene is TRBJ2-1, the V gene TRBV5-4, with D possibly being TRBD1 (6 bases). The length of the CDR3 is 16 residues. Germline CDR1 SGHNT, CDR2 YYREEE (reference sequence). V lost 0 bases, J lost 3 bases, and 13 bases lay in between. DNA for the CDR3: TGTGCCAGCAGCTTGGGTACAGGGAATCACTACAATGAGCAGTTCTTC. Amino acids: CASSLGTGNHYNEQFF.

V usage is TRBV20-1 and J usage is TRBJ1-5, with D uncertain. This CDR3 spans 11 amino acids. V was trimmed by 4 bases and J by 9 bases, leaving 10 bases between them. CDR1 is DFQATT, CDR2 SNEGSKA, per germline (reference sequence). CDR3 nucleotides: TGCAGTGCTAATCGAGACGGGCCCCAGCATTTT. The encoded protein is CSANRDGPQHF.

This chain links TRBV4-3 with TRBJ2-7, with a weak D call TRBD1 (6 bases). This CDR3 spans 14 amino acids. Trimming shortened V by 0 bases and J by 5 bases, and 11 bases separated the two germline ends. Germline-derived CDR1 and CDR2 are LGHNA and YSLEER. Written as DNA, the CDR3 is TGCGCCAGCAGCCAAGAAACAGGGTTCGACGAGCAGTACTTC. Its protein product is CASSQETGFDEQYF.

The V gene is TRBV27, the J gene TRBJ1-2; no firm D call. Trimming took 0 bases from V and 5 from J, leaving 7 bases between them. The CDR3 contains 13 residues. Germline V gene data show CDR1 as MNHEY and CDR2 as SMNVEV (reference sequence). The CDR3 DNA is TGTGCCAGCAGTTTATCCGGGTTTTATGGCTACACCTTC. Protein: CASSLSGFYGYTF.

The V and J genes are TRBV19 and TRBJ1-4; D not resolved. Trimming removed 5 bases from V and 6 bases from J, with 10 bases in between. Germline CDR1 reads LNHDA; CDR2 reads SQIVND (reference sequence). The CDR3 sequence is 13 residues long. The CDR3 loop reads CASSPRADEKLFF. The CDR3 DNA follows: TGTGCCAGTAGTCCCCGGGCAGATGAAAAACTGTTTTTT.

This chain uses TRBV5-1 with TRBJ1-2, with 7 nucleotides matching TRBD1. Unmatched junction bases numbered 6, after V lost 6 bases and J lost 4 bases. Germline values: CDR1 SGHRS, CDR2 YFSETQ. There are 13 residues in the CDR3. The CDR3 coding sequence is TGCGCCAGCAAAACCCAGGGGGGCTATGGCTACACCTTC. Its translation is CASKTQGGYGYTF.

The chain carries TRBV15 and TRBJ1-1, with 9 nucleotides matching TRBD1. The CDR3 has 17 amino acids. Germline-derived CDR1 and CDR2 are LNHNV and YYDKDF (reference sequence). V lost 1 base, J lost 0 bases, and 6 bases stayed unmatched. CDR3 bases: TGTGCCACCAGCAGAGTCCCGGGACAGGGTTTGAACACTGAAGCTTTCTTT. Translated: CATSRVPGQGLNTEAFF.

The J gene is TRBJ2-5, the V gene TRBV6-2 or TRBV6-3; no firm D call. The CDR3 loop spans 12 amino acids. The germline V gene has CDR1 MNHEY and CDR2 SVGEGT. The V gene lost 4 bases and the J gene lost 1 base, with 4 bases spanning the gap. DNA of the CDR3: TGTGCCAGCAGTTCCCTCCAAGAGACCCAGTACTTC. Translated, it gives CASSSLQETQYF.

The rearrangement joins TRBV5-6 to TRBJ1-5, with a possible D match to TRBD1 (6 bases). Trimming cost V 1 base and J 3 bases, with 14 bases left between them. Germline CDR1 SGHDT, CDR2 YYEEEE. The CDR3 runs 16 residues. CDR3 protein: CASSLQRQAFNQPQHF. The CDR3, as DNA: TGTGCCAGCAGCTTGCAGCGACAGGCCTTCAATCAGCCCCAGCATTTT.

The chain uses TRBV19 and TRBJ1-1, with 9 bases identical to TRBD1. From germline, CDR1 is LNHDA and CDR2 SQIVND (reference sequence). After removal of 5 bases from V and 2 bases from J, the junction contained 3 bases not matched to a gene. CDR3 size: 14 residues. The CDR3 protein is CASSRDRVNTEAFF. Here the CDR3 DNA reads TGTGCCAGTAGTCGGGACAGGGTAAACACTGAAGCTTTCTTT.

V usage is TRBV6-5 and J usage is TRBJ2-7; either TRBD1 or TRBD2 may fit D (5 bases each). V shed 9 bases and J shed 3 bases, with 15 bases lying between them. Germline CDR1 and CDR2: MNHEY and SVGAGI. This CDR3 has 13 amino acids. CDR3 in amino acids: CASTMPRGYEQYF. In DNA, the CDR3 is TGTGCCAGTACGATGCCGAGGGGCTACGAGCAGTACTTC.